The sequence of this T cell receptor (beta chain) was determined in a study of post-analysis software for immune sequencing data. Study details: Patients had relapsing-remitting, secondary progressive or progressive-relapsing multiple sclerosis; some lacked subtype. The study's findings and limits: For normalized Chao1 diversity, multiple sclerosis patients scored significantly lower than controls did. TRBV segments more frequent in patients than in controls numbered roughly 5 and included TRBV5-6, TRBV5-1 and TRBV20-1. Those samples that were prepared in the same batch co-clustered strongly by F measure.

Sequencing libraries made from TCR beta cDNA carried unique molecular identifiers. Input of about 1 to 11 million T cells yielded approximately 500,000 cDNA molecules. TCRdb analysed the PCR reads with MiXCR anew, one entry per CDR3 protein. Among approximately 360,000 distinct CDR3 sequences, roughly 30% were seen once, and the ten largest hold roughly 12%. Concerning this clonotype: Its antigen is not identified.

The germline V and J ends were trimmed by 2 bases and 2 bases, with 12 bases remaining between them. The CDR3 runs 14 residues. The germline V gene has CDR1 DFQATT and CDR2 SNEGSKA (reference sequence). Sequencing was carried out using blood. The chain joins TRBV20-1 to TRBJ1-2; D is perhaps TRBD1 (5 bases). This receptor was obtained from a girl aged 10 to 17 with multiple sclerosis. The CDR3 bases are TGCAGTGCTAGATCCGGGGGTGCGAACTATGGCTACACCTTC. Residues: CSARSGGANYGYTF.